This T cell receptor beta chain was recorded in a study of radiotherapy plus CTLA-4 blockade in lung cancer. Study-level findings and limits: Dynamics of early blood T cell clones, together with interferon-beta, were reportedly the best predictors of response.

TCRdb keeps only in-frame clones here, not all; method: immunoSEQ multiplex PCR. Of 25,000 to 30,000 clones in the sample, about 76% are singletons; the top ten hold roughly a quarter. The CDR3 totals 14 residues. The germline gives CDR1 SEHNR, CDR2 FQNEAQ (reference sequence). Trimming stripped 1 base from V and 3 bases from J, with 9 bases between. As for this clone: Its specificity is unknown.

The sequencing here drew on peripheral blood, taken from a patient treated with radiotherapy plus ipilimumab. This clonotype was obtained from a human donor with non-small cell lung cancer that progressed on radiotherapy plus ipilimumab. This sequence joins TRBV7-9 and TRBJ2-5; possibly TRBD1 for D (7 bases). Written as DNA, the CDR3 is TGTGCCAGCAGCTTAGTCAGGGGGGAAGAGACCCAGTACTTC. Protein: CASSLVRGEETQYF.